This passage covers 4 T cell receptor beta chains from one sample sequenced in a study of T cell responses to AZD1222 COVID-19 vaccine. Sequencing was performed with immunoSEQ multiplex PCR; in TCRdb, only in-frame clones are kept and a portion is missing. The sample lists 100,000 to 150,000 clones, 75% to 90% occurring once. Here the sequenced sample was peripheral blood, taken on day 0 of AZD1222 vaccination. The receptors were gathered from an adult in good health.

This clone showed up just a few times. The chain uses TRBV11-3 and TRBJ2-7; D call uncertain. Trimming cost V 1 base and J 13 bases, with 11 bases left between them. Germline CDR1 is SGHNT and CDR2 is YENEEA. CDR3 length equals 11 residues. The CDR3 DNA is TGTGCCAGCAGCTTAGGTTGGGCAGAATACTTC. Translated, it gives CASSLGWAEYF. The full variable domain, rest sourced from reference TRBV11-3 and TRBJ2-7, is EAGVVQSPRYKIIEKKQPVAFWCNPISGHNTLYWYLQNLGQGPELLIRYENEEAVDDSQLPKDRFSAERLKGVDSTLKIQPAELGDSAVYLCASSLGWAEYFGPGTRLTVT.

The genes are TRBV28 and TRBJ1-2; D ambiguous. CDR1 is MDHEN, CDR2 SYDVKM, per germline. The CDR3 length is 12 residues. Trimming cost V 5 bases and J 6 bases, with 10 bases left between them. This chain's CDR3 is CASSLTIHGYTF. The CDR3, as DNA: TGTGCCAGCAGTCTCACGATCCATGGCTACACCTTC.

The V call is TRBV29-1, the J call TRBJ1-4; possibly TRBD1 for D (5 bases). Trimming stripped 7 bases from V and 4 bases from J, with 13 bases between. Germline CDR1 and CDR2: SQVTM and ANQGSEA. The CDR3 loop spans 13 amino acids. In nucleotides, the CDR3 is TGCAGCGCAGGACATCACCTTAATGAAAAACTGTTTTTT. Translated, it gives CSAGHHLNEKLFF. Full variable domain (rest looked up from reference TRBV29-1 and TRBJ1-4): SAVISQKPSRDICQRGTSLTIQCQVDSQVTMMFWYRQQPGQSLTLIATANQGSEATYESGFVIDKFPISRPNLTFSTLTVSNMSPEDSSIYLCSAGHHLNEKLFFGSGTQLSVL.

This chain uses TRBV6-2 or TRBV6-3 with TRBJ1-6; no reliable D call. CDR3 length equals 14 residues. The germline V gene encodes CDR1 MNHEY and CDR2 SVGEGT. V was pared by 4 bases and J by 14 bases, with 18 bases between. The CDR3 here is CASSSAGSVLALHF. CDR3 coding DNA: TGTGCCAGCAGTTCCGCGGGCTCCGTTCTGGCCCTCCACTTT.